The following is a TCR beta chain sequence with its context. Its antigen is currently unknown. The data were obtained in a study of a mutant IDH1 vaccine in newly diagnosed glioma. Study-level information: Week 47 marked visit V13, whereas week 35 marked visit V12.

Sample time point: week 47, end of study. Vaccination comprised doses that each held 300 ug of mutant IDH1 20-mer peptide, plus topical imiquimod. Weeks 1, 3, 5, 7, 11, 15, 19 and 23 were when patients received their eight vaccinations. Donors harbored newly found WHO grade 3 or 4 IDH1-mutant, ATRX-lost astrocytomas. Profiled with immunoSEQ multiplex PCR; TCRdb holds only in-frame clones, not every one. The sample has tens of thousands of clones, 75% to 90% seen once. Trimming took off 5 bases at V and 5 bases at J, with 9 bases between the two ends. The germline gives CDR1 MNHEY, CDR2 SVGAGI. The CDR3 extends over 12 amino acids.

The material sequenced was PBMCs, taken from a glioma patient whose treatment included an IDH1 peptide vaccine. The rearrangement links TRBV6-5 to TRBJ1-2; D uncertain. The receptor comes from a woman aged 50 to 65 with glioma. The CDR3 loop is CASSLRGYGYTF. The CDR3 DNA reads TGTGCCAGCAGTCTGCGAGGGTATGGCTACACCTTC.